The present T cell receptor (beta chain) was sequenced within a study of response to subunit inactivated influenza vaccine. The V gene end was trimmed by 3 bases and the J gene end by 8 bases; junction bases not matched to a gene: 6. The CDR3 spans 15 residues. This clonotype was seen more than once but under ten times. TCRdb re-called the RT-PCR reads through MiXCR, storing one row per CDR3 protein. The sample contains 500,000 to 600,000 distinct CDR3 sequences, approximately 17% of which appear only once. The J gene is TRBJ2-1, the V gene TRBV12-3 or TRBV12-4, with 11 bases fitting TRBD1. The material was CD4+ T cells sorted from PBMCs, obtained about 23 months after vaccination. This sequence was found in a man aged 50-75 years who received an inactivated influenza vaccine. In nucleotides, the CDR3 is TGTGCCAGCAGTTTTAGGGACAGGGGGTTCGATGAGCAGTTCTTC. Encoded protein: CASSFRDRGFDEQFF.